The present TCR beta chain was sequenced within a study of T cell changes during pregnancy in multiple sclerosis. The CDR3 extends over 13 amino acids. CDR1 SQVTM and CDR2 ANQGSEA come from the germline V gene. Using immunoSEQ multiplex PCR, the repertoire was profiled, and TCRdb retains in-frame clones only, with some absent. The sample has about 75,000 clones, nearly 95% seen once. The sequences come from CD4+ T cells from peripheral blood mononuclear cells, collected after pregnancy. The origin of this receptor is a female donor with multiple sclerosis, enrolled in a pregnancy study. The genes are TRBV29-1 and TRBJ2-3; 8 nucleotides match TRBD1. CDR3 protein: CSTTGVGTDTQYF. The CDR3 DNA reads as TGCAGTACGACAGGGGTGGGGACAGATACGCAGTATTTT.